A single sample gave rise to the 24 T cell receptor beta chains below, sequenced in a study of OX40 agonist ivuxolimab in advanced cancers. The library was prepared using the immunoSEQ multiplex PCR assay. Here the immuneACCESS table is served through TCRdb, limited to in-frame sequences with V and J called. Missing clones are a known gap in these copies; in checked studies unresolved V genes cover under half, and the rest lacks a known reason. Counted in this sample were tens of thousands of clones; 93% of them appeared once. The ten largest clones take up about 18% of the sample. The sequences come from CD4+ or CD8+ T cells sorted from blood, collected in a trial of the OX40 agonist ivuxolimab. Every receptor here comes from an adult with an advanced solid tumor such as melanoma, head and neck, liver or kidney cancer.

Regarding this clone: This specimen includes other DNA sequences encoding the same CDR3. The chain joins TRBV27 to TRBJ1-5, with D unresolved. V lost 2 bases and J lost 0, with 11 bases in between. Germline-derived CDR1 and CDR2 are MNHEY and SMNVEV (reference sequence). CDR3 length: 16 amino acids. In DNA, the CDR3 is TGTGCCAGCAGTTTAAAAGGACGGTATAGCAATCAGCCCCAGCATTTT. This encodes CASSLKGRYSNQPQHF.

Remarks on this clone: The junction does not match germline at one end; this may be a read error. This chain links TRBV27 with TRBJ2-2; D possibly corresponds to TRBD1 (6 bases). This CDR3 contains 16 residues. Germline lookup yields CDR1 MNHEY and CDR2 SMNVEV (reference sequence). The DNA for the CDR3 is TGTGCTAGCAGTCCCCTTGGGACACTTAACACCGGGGAGCTGTTTTTT. Translating gives CASSPLGTLNTGELFF.

The chain carries TRBV4-1 and TRBJ2-7; D possibly corresponds to TRBD1 (5 bases). The CDR3 loop spans 14 amino acids. Trimming removed 1 base from V and 3 bases from J, with 10 bases in between. Looked up from germline, CDR1 is MGHRA and CDR2 is YSYEKL. The CDR3 reads CASSQGQGDYEQYF. The CDR3 bases are TGCGCCAGCAGCCAAGGCCAAGGGGACTACGAGCAGTACTTC.

The V gene is TRBV6-6, the J gene TRBJ2-7; the D gene is possibly TRBD2 (6 bases). This CDR3 has 13 residues. V gave up 6 bases and J gave up 1 base, with 10 bases separating them. Germline V gene lookup returns CDR1 MNHNY and CDR2 SVGAGI (reference sequence). DNA of the CDR3: TGTGCCAGCAGCCTTGGGACTTCCTACGAGCAGTACTTC. Encoded protein: CASSLGTSYEQYF.

The CDR3 sequence is CASGTLGSYEQYF. As DNA, the CDR3 is TGTGCCAGCGGAACCCTGGGTTCCTACGAGCAGTACTTC. This chain links TRBV28 with TRBJ2-7, with D unclear. This CDR3 has 13 residues. The germline V and J ends were trimmed by 8 bases and 1 base, with 12 bases remaining between them. In germline, CDR1 is MDHEN, CDR2 SYDVKM.

This clone was seen just once. The chain is built from TRBV19 and TRBJ2-1; D unresolved. The CDR3 extends over 12 amino acids. Deletions cut 6 bases from V and 4 bases from J, with 7 bases between. The V gene's germline CDR1 is LNHDA and CDR2 SQIVND (reference sequence). The CDR3 loop reads CASSNQYNEQFF. The CDR3 DNA reads as TGTGCCAGTAGCAACCAGTACAATGAGCAGTTCTTC.

This clone was picked up one time. The rearrangement joins TRBV20-1 to TRBJ1-2; unclear D gene. The length of the CDR3 is 11 residues. Germline V lookup: CDR1 DFQATT, CDR2 SNEGSKA (reference sequence). The V end lost 2 bases, the J end lost 6 bases, and 7 bases lay between the germline ends. The CDR3 coding sequence is TGCAGTGCTAGATTCGTTGATGGCTACACCTTC. This encodes CSARFVDGYTF.

This clone appeared a single time. This rearrangement joins TRBV28 to TRBJ2-6; D remains unclear. Per germline, CDR1 MDHEN and CDR2 SYDVKM. V gave up 10 bases and J gave up 4 bases, with 11 bases separating them. The CDR3 has 13 amino acids. In nucleotides, the CDR3 is TGTGCCACCTTAGGGTCCGGGGCCAACGTCCTGACTTTC. Translating gives CATLGSGANVLTF.

This rearrangement joins TRBV28 to TRBJ2-7, with D possibly TRBD2 on 6 matching bases. The germline V gene encodes CDR1 MDHEN and CDR2 SYDVKM. Trimming stripped 5 bases from V and 3 bases from J, with 17 bases between. The CDR3 spans 15 residues. As DNA, the CDR3 is TGTGCCAGCAGTCCCGCCGGGACTCTTTACTACGAGCAGTACTTC. It encodes CASSPAGTLYYEQYF.

This chain uses TRBV13 with TRBJ2-4; D not certain. The CDR3 contains 14 residues. V was trimmed by 4 bases and J by 0 bases, leaving 7 bases between them. Germline CDR1 and CDR2: PRHDT and FYEKMQ (reference sequence). The CDR3 DNA reads as TGTGCCAGCAGCTCGACTGAAGCCAAAAACATTCAGTACTTC. Residues: CASSSTEAKNIQYF.

This sequence joins TRBV7-6 and TRBJ2-3; D is possibly TRBD2 (5 bases). This CDR3 region has 14 residues. Trimming removed 5 bases at V and 2 bases at J, with 11 bases between. Germline V lookup: CDR1 SGHVS, CDR2 FNYEAQ. The chain's CDR3 is CASSHGGFTDTQYF. The CDR3 nucleotides are TGTGCCAGCAGCCATGGAGGATTCACAGATACGCAGTATTTT.

This chain connects TRBV6-5 to TRBJ2-7; D unclear. The CDR3 is 12 amino acids. Germline CDR1 MNHEY, CDR2 SVGAGI. V lost 6 bases and J 4 bases, leaving 10 bases between the germline ends. CDR3 loop: CASSPDGYEQYF. The DNA for the CDR3 is TGTGCCAGCAGCCCGGACGGATACGAGCAGTACTTC.

The chain recombines TRBV9 with TRBJ2-1, with 9 bases lining up with TRBD2. Germline V gene data show CDR1 as SGDLS and CDR2 as YYNGEE. After removal of 4 bases from V and 1 base from J, the junction contained 6 bases not matched to a gene. The CDR3 extends over 16 amino acids. The CDR3 sequence: CASSSLAGRSYNEQFF. In nucleotides, the CDR3 is TGTGCCAGCAGCTCTCTAGCGGGGCGGTCCTACAATGAGCAGTTCTTC.

The genes are TRBV6-5 and TRBJ2-7, with D perhaps matching TRBD1 or TRBD2 (6 bases each). Germline V lookup: CDR1 MNHEY, CDR2 SVGAGI. The CDR3 runs 16 residues. V lost 2 bases and J lost 4, with 18 bases in between. The CDR3 sequence: CASSYISRGLPYEQYF. The DNA for the CDR3 is TGTGCCAGCAGTTACATAAGTCGGGGGCTACCTTACGAGCAGTACTTC.

This chain joins TRBV19 and TRBJ2-7; TRBD1 or TRBD2 may be the D gene (5 bases each). Germline-derived CDR1 and CDR2 are LNHDA and SQIVND (reference sequence). This CDR3 is built from 15 residues. The V and J ends lost 5 bases and 5 bases respectively, with 19 bases between them. The CDR3 is CASSWTLTRENEQYF. CDR3 nucleotide sequence: TGTGCCAGTAGTTGGACCCTAACCAGGGAGAACGAGCAGTACTTC.

V usage is TRBV14 and J usage is TRBJ1-1, with 10 bases fitting TRBD1. Germline V CDR1 and CDR2: SGHDN, FVKESK. CDR3 length: 15 residues. The J segment lost 8 bases and the V segment lost 3 bases, leaving 9 bases of the junction unmatched. Written as DNA, the CDR3 is TGTGCCAGCAGCCACTTGACAGGGGGCCGGTGGGAAGCTTTCTTT. It specifies CASSHLTGGRWEAFF.

V gene TRBV7-9 combines with J gene TRBJ1-2, with D perhaps TRBD1 (5 bases). Germline CDR1 is SEHNR and CDR2 is FQNEAQ (reference sequence). V shed 4 bases and J shed 5 bases, with 8 bases lying between them. The CDR3 consists of 12 residues. CDR3 sequence reads: CASSSDRYGYTF. In DNA form, the CDR3 reads TGTGCCAGCAGCTCCGACAGATATGGCTACACCTTC. The whole variable domain, filled in from reference TRBV7-9 and TRBJ1-2, reads DTGVSQNPRHKITKRGQNVTFRCDPISEHNRLYWYRQTLGQGPEFLTYFQNEAQLEKSRLLSDRFSAERPKGSFSTLEIQRTEQGDSAMYLCASSSDRYGYTFGSGTRLTVV.

The chain employs TRBV9 and TRBJ2-1, with TRBD2 identical over 7 bases. The CDR3 is 18 residues long. Trimming cost V 4 bases and J 0 bases; bases outside gene matches: 13. Germline V CDR1 and CDR2: SGDLS, YYNGEE. The CDR3 protein is CASSYSGGEIGSYNEQFF. CDR3 nucleotides: TGTGCCAGCAGCTATTCTGGGGGGGAGATCGGCTCCTACAATGAGCAGTTCTTC.

J is TRBJ2-7 and V is TRBV7-2, with 11 bases that match TRBD2. Losses at the gene ends were 6 bases for V and 3 bases for J; bases not matched to a gene: 4. The CDR3 extends over 14 amino acids. Germline loops: CDR1 SGHTA, CDR2 FQGNSA. The chain's CDR3 is CASSSTSGSYEQYF. CDR3 coding DNA: TGTGCCAGCAGTTCAACTAGCGGGAGCTACGAGCAGTACTTC.

This rearrangement joins TRBV11-2 to TRBJ2-2; D is unresolved. CDR3 length equals 14 residues. CDR1 and CDR2 from the germline V gene are SGHAT and FQNNGV. V dropped 5 bases and J dropped 5 bases, with 12 bases sitting between them. The CDR3 bases are TGTGCCAGCAGCGCTTATCTAGGGACCGGGGAGCTGTTTTTT. The encoded protein is CASSAYLGTGELFF.

This clone was detected only a few times. The chain carries TRBV11-2 and TRBJ2-1; 8 bases match TRBD2. Trimming at V came to 0 bases and at J to 3 bases, leaving 16 bases not matched to a gene. The germline V gene has CDR1 SGHAT and CDR2 FQNNGV. The CDR3 extends over 20 amino acids. CDR3 coding DNA: TGTGCCAGCAGCTTAGATCCCCCAAGTGTCGGGAGGGGACTCTACAATGAGCAGTTCTTC. Translated, it gives CASSLDPPSVGRGLYNEQFF.

The rearrangement joins TRBV25-1 to TRBJ2-7; a weak D match, TRBD2 (5 bases). The germline gives CDR1 MGHDK, CDR2 SYGVNS. The CDR3 spans 15 residues. With 6 bases removed from V and 2 bases from J, the gap between germline ends came to 17 bases. CDR3 nucleotides: TGTGCCAGCAGCCCCTTTGGGAGCGGCCCCTACGAGCAGTACTTC. It is translated as CASSPFGSGPYEQYF.

The rearrangement links TRBV29-1 to TRBJ2-7, with TRBD1 identical over 8 bases. The CDR3 runs to 10 residues. From germline, CDR1 is SQVTM and CDR2 ANQGSEA. In nucleotides, the CDR3 is TGCAACCGGACAGGGCCCGAGCAGTACTTC. This gives the protein CNRTGPEQYF.

This clone was observed once. The genes are TRBV4-1 and TRBJ2-7; 12 nucleotides agree with TRBD2. The germline V gene encodes CDR1 MGHRA and CDR2 YSYEKL. Unmatched junction bases numbered 0, after V lost 0 bases and J lost 3 bases. The CDR3 is made up of 15 amino acids. This chain's CDR3 is CASSQEGLAGYEQYF. Here the CDR3 DNA reads TGCGCCAGCAGCCAAGAGGGACTAGCGGGCTACGAGCAGTACTTC.